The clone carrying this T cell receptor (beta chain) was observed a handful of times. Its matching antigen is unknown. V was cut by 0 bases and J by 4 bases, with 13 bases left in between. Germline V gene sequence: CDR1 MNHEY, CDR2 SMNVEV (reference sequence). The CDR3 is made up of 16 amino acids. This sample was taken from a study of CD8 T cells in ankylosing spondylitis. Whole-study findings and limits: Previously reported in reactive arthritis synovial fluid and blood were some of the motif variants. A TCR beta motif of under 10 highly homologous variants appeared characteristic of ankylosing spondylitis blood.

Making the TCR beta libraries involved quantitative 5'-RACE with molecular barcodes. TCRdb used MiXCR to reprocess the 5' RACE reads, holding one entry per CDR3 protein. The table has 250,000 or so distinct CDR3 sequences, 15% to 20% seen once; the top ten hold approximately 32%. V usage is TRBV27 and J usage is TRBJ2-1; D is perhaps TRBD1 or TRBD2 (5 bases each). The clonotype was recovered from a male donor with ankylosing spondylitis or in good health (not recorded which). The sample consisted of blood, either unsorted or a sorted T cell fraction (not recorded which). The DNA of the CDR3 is TGTGCCAGCAGTTTATCCTCAGGGAGTGGGTACAATGAGCAGTTCTTC. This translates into CASSLSSGSGYNEQFF.